These 15 T cell receptor beta chains came from one sample sequenced in a study of T-cell memory formation after mild COVID-19. One entry per CDR3 protein, called by TCRdb with MiXCR from the 5' RACE reads. The repertoire holds approximately 350,000 distinct CDR3 sequences, with 10% to 15% as singletons. Input material: PBMCs or a T cell subset sorted from them (not recorded which). Receptors originate from a man between 18 and 35 years old who had mild COVID-19 (a few samples of this study predate the infection). Cell type and time point are not known.

This clonotype was seen ten or more times. The chain is built from TRBV20-1 and TRBJ1-2; TRBD1 matches 8 bases. The junction had 9 bases not matched to a gene; V was cut back by 4 bases and J by 8 bases. The CDR3 is 13 amino acids. The germline V gene encodes CDR1 DFQATT and CDR2 SNEGSKA (reference sequence). The CDR3 reads CSATSGTGSGYTF. The CDR3 DNA reads as TGCAGTGCTACATCCGGGACAGGATCCGGCTACACCTTC.

The rearrangement joins TRBV3-1 to TRBJ1-5; D unresolved. In germline, CDR1 is LGHDT, CDR2 YNNKEL (reference sequence). This CDR3 contains 13 residues. V was trimmed by 7 bases and J by 2 bases, leaving 9 bases between them. Here the CDR3 reads CASKGKGNQPQHF. The CDR3 region has the DNA TGTGCCAGCAAAGGGAAGGGCAATCAGCCCCAGCATTTT.

This clonotype was seen more than once but under ten times. This sequence joins TRBV6-5 and TRBJ2-7, with 12 bases that match TRBD2. The CDR3 length is 15 residues. J was trimmed by 0 bases and V by 4 bases; bases with no gene match: 1. Germline CDR1 and CDR2: MNHEY and SVGAGI. The CDR3 DNA reads TGTGCCAGCAGTTTGACTAGCGGGAGCTCCTACGAGCAGTACTTC. This codes for CASSLTSGSSYEQYF.

CDR3 loop: CASSLQELTYEQYV. The CDR3 bases are TGTGCCAGCAGCTTGCAGGAGTTAACCTACGAGCAGTACGTC. V usage is TRBV7-9 and J usage is TRBJ2-7; no definite D call. The germline V gene has CDR1 SEHNR and CDR2 FQNEAQ (reference sequence). V was pared by 3 bases and J by 2 bases, with 11 bases between. This CDR3 is built from 14 residues.

This clonotype turned up a few times. The chain recombines TRBV18 with TRBJ1-6; 7 nucleotides agree with TRBD1. CDR3 length: 14 residues. The trim removed 4 bases at V and 13 bases at J, leaving 10 bases unmatched. Germline CDR1 reads KGHSH; CDR2 reads LQKENI. CDR3 residues: CASSQGQKLLPLHF. CDR3 DNA sequence: TGTGCCAGCTCACAGGGACAGAAACTTCTCCCCCTCCACTTT.

This chain connects TRBV14 to TRBJ2-5; 8 nucleotides match TRBD1. The trim removed 1 base at V and 1 base at J, leaving 2 bases unmatched. This CDR3 contains 15 residues. The germline V gene encodes CDR1 SGHDN and CDR2 FVKESK. The CDR3 nucleotides read TGTGCCAGCAGCCAAGCGGACAGGGTCCAAGAGACCCAGTACTTC. This codes for CASSQADRVQETQYF.

Only a few counts were recorded for this clonotype. The V call is TRBV20-1, the J call TRBJ2-2; 9 bases are a match to TRBD2. CDR3 size: 16 residues. V lost 4 bases and J lost 1; bases outside the gene matches: 7. Looked up from germline, CDR1 is DFQATT and CDR2 is SNEGSKA (reference sequence). CDR3: CSATRAGGLNTGELFF. The CDR3, as DNA: TGCAGTGCTACCCGGGCGGGAGGGTTGAACACCGGGGAGCTGTTTTTT.

This chain uses TRBV4-1 with TRBJ1-6; tentatively, D is TRBD1 (6 bases). This CDR3 is 18 amino acids long. V was pared by 1 base and J by 7 bases, with 20 bases between. CDR1 is MGHRA, CDR2 YSYEKL, per germline. The CDR3 region has the DNA TGCGCCAGCAGCCAAGCCGCAACGGGGGGCGCGGGAAATTCACCCCTCCACTTT. It translates to CASSQAATGGAGNSPLHF.

This clonotype has more than one count but fewer than ten. The chain recombines TRBV11-2 with TRBJ1-4, with TRBD1 matching 7 bases. V trimming: 5 bases; J trimming: 0 bases; junction bases outside the gene matches: 6. CDR3 length equals 16 residues. In germline, CDR1 is SGHAT, CDR2 FQNNGV. CDR3 nucleotide sequence: TGTGCCAGCAGCATCTATACAGGGGCAACTAATGAAAAACTGTTTTTT. This gives the protein CASSIYTGATNEKLFF.

The table lists this clonotype with a few counts. The V gene is TRBV6-8, the J gene TRBJ2-7; D not resolved. The CDR3 loop spans 15 amino acids. Trimming took off 6 bases at V and 2 bases at J, with 17 bases between the two ends. Germline V lookup: CDR1 MNHGY, CDR2 SAAAGT. CDR3 in amino acids: CASRPWGEQTYEQYV. The CDR3 DNA follows: TGTGCCAGCAGGCCATGGGGTGAACAAACCTACGAGCAGTACGTC.

The J gene is TRBJ2-1, the V gene TRBV5-1; D is unresolved. Germline CDR1 reads SGHRS; CDR2 reads YFSETQ. V lost 6 bases, J lost 4 bases, and 14 bases lay in between. The CDR3 has 14 residues. The CDR3 region is CASKPDGSYNEQFF. In DNA form, the CDR3 reads TGCGCCAGCAAACCGGACGGCTCATACAATGAGCAGTTCTTC.

The chain combines TRBV20-1 with TRBJ1-6; TRBD1 agrees at 8 bases. The CDR3 is 13 amino acids. Trimming cost V 6 bases and J 8 bases; bases outside gene matches: 6. Germline assignment: CDR1 DFQATT and CDR2 SNEGSKA (reference sequence). The CDR3 nucleotides read TGCAGTGCCGGACAGGGACGGGATTCACCCCTCCACTTT. Translating it yields CSAGQGRDSPLHF.

The genes are TRBV5-1 and TRBJ2-7; TRBD1 matches at 9 bases. The V gene end was trimmed by 3 bases and the J gene end by 3 bases; junction bases not matched to a gene: 7. Germline V lookup: CDR1 SGHRS, CDR2 YFSETQ. This CDR3 contains 15 residues. The CDR3, as DNA: TGCGCCAGCAGCTCCGGGACAGGGATAGGCTACGAGCAGTACTTC. Translated, it gives CASSSGTGIGYEQYF.

A few counts support this clonotype. The chain has TRBV27 and TRBJ1-1; no firm D call. CDR3 length: 14 amino acids. V lost 5 bases to trimming and J lost 11 bases, with 21 bases between them. Germline values: CDR1 MNHEY, CDR2 SMNVEV (reference sequence). The chain's CDR3 is CASSPWTVDVEAFF. The DNA for the CDR3 is TGTGCCAGCAGTCCCTGGACGGTGGACGTAGAGGCTTTCTTT.

The table lists this clonotype with a few counts. This chain joins TRBV19 and TRBJ2-5; no firm D call. Germline V gene data show CDR1 as LNHDA and CDR2 as SQIVND (reference sequence). CDR3 size: 13 residues. Trimming pared 3 bases from V and 1 base from J, leaving 6 bases between. The CDR3 sequence is CASSMQRQETQYF. DNA for the CDR3: TGTGCCAGTAGTATGCAGCGCCAAGAGACCCAGTACTTC.